This T cell receptor beta chain appears in the sequencing data of a study of somatic mutations in cytotoxic T cells in rheumatoid arthritis. V trimming: 2 bases; J trimming: 4 bases; junction bases outside the gene matches: 8. CDR1 is SGHAT and CDR2 is FQNNGV in the germline V gene. The CDR3 sequence is 15 residues long. General study results and limits: Patients with rheumatoid arthritis showed a slight underrepresentation of TRBV07, a finding that was never subjected to any adjustment for multiple comparisons.

Data came from immunoSEQ multiplex PCR; TCRdb stores just in-frame clones and leaves some out. The sample includes 970 or so clones, approximately 84% seen only once; the top ten take about a quarter. This clone was observed once. Its antigen remains unknown. The TCR comes from a woman aged 60-75 years with rheumatoid arthritis. Sequenced input: CD8+ T cells sorted from blood. The chain couples TRBV11-2 to TRBJ2-7, with TRBD1 matching over 7 bases. The CDR3 protein is CASSLSQGVLYEQYF. CDR3 nucleotides: TGTGCCAGCAGCTTAAGCCAGGGGGTACTGTACGAGCAGTACTTC.